This entry features one T cell receptor (beta chain) sequence. Its antigen is unknown. Nominally healthy donors provided the samples, though records likely missed some immune exposures. This entry is derived from a study of cytomegalovirus exposure and HLA in healthy donors. It was with 60 Vbeta and 13 Jbeta primers that the PCR ran. Generated by immunoSEQ multiplex PCR, the TCRdb table keeps only in-frame clones and is missing some. The table shows about 140,000 clones, with 55% to 80% occurring only once. Study-level results: Analysis was carried out at a later point, and it linked a missense DCLRE1C variant to TCR beta V- and J-gene trimming.

The trim removed 3 bases at V and 5 bases at J, leaving 11 bases unmatched. Germline CDR1 LNHDA, CDR2 SQIVND (reference sequence). The CDR3 is 16 amino acids. V gene TRBV19 combines with J gene TRBJ1-2; TRBD1 matches 8 bases. Sequences were obtained from PBMCs. The sequence derives from a human donor in good health. This CDR3 is CASSISPGGAKYGYTF. The CDR3 DNA reads TGTGCCAGTAGTATCTCTCCAGGGGGCGCAAAATATGGCTACACCTTC.